Each of the 2 T cell receptor beta chains below was sequenced from the same sample in a study of T-cell memory formation after mild COVID-19. In TCRdb, the 5' RACE reads were re-called with MiXCR into one record per CDR3 protein. The repertoire has tens of thousands of distinct CDR3 sequences, over 11% of them found once; the top ten carry 30% to 35%. Sequencing was done on a sample of PBMCs or a T cell subset sorted from them (not recorded which). Every receptor here comes from an adult woman who had mild COVID-19 (a few samples of this study predate the infection). Cell type and time point are not known.

This chain links TRBV20-1 with TRBJ2-3; no clear D gene. The V gene's germline CDR1 is DFQATT and CDR2 SNEGSKA (reference sequence). This CDR3 is 16 amino acids long. The V end was cut by 0 bases, the J end by 4 bases, with 17 bases between. The CDR3: CSARDRWAVSPDTQYF. The CDR3 nucleotides read TGCAGTGCTAGAGATCGATGGGCAGTCAGCCCAGATACGCAGTATTTT.

This clonotype appeared a few times. The V and J genes are TRBV11-1 and TRBJ2-5, with a tentative D call TRBD2 (5 bases). Per germline, CDR1 SGHAT and CDR2 FQDESV (reference sequence). The CDR3 spans 14 residues. Trimming cost V 5 bases and J 0 bases, with 10 bases left between them. Here the CDR3 reads CASSQYGDQETQYF. As DNA, the CDR3 is TGTGCCAGCAGCCAATACGGGGACCAAGAGACCCAGTACTTC.